These 31 T cell receptor beta chains came from one sample sequenced in a study of regulatory T cells in long-lasting Graves disease. Time point in this sample: newly diagnosed GD, antithyroid drugs for less than 3 months. Making the TCR library involved RNA that had been extracted from PBMCs. Building the TCR beta libraries relied on iRepertoire HTBI primers, and CDR3 regions underwent Arm-PCR. From the multiplex PCR reads, TCRdb called clonotypes with MiXCR, one entry per CDR3 protein. The sample gives 300,000 to 400,000 distinct CDR3 sequences, roughly a sixth of which show up once; less than 35% is in the top ten. The same data also went into a second study, on T cells in Graves' hyperthyroidism and ophthalmopathy.

This sample comprised peripheral blood mononuclear cells (PBMCs), obtained at new diagnosis, from a patient treated with antithyroid drugs. The source is a middle-aged man with Graves disease.

This chain links TRBV15 with TRBJ2-7, with D tentatively TRBD1 (6 bases). CDR3 length equals 13 residues. Per germline, CDR1 LNHNV and CDR2 YYDKDF (reference sequence). The germline V and J ends were trimmed by 3 bases and 0 bases, with 6 bases remaining between them. The CDR3 protein is CATSRDSSYEQYF. CDR3 in DNA: TGTGCCACCAGCAGGGACAGCTCCTACGAGCAGTACTTC. The full variable domain, with the rest looked up from reference TRBV15 and TRBJ2-7, is DAMVIQNPRYQVTQFGKPVTLSCSQTLNHNVMYWYQQKSSQAPKLLFHYYDKDFNNEADTPDNFQSRRPNTSFCFLDIRSPGLGDTAMYLCATSRDSSYEQYFGPGTRLTVT.

The chain recombines TRBV7-9 with TRBJ2-7; the D gene is possibly TRBD1 (6 bases). V lost 2 bases, J lost 6 bases, and 11 bases lay in between. CDR3 length: 13 residues. The germline CDR1 and CDR2 sequences are SEHNR and FQNEAQ (reference sequence). The CDR3 protein is CASSLQTGTEQYF. The CDR3 DNA is TGTGCCAGCAGCTTACAAACAGGGACCGAGCAGTACTTC.

This clonotype turned up a few times. CDR3 coding DNA: TGCGCCAGCAGCCAAGATTTTCCAGCGAACACTGAAGCTTTCTTT. It is translated as CASSQDFPANTEAFF. The genes are TRBV4-3 and TRBJ1-1; D is undetermined. V was cut by 0 bases and J by 1 base, with 9 bases left in between. From germline, CDR1 is LGHNA and CDR2 YSLEER. The CDR3 covers 15 residues.

The gene calls are TRBV12-3 or TRBV12-4 and TRBJ1-5, with a weak D call TRBD1 (5 bases). The CDR3 is 13 residues long. Trimming stripped 2 bases from V and 7 bases from J, with 9 bases between. CDR3: CASSLTRDQPQHF. The CDR3 region has the DNA TGTGCCAGCAGTTTAACCCGGGACCAGCCCCAGCATTTT.

This clonotype appeared many times. The rearrangement joins TRBV7-2 to TRBJ2-1; D ambiguous. V shed 2 bases and J shed 12 bases, with 11 bases lying between them. The CDR3 covers 12 residues. CDR1 and CDR2 (germline): SGHTA, FQGNSA. The CDR3 loop is CASSLPPVGQFF. CDR3 coding DNA: TGTGCCAGCAGCTTACCGCCGGTGGGGCAGTTCTTC.

This clonotype was counted many times. V is TRBV6-5 and J is TRBJ2-5; D is possibly TRBD1 (5 bases). The CDR3 length is 15 residues. Deletions cut 4 bases from V and 2 bases from J, with 14 bases between. The germline V gene encodes CDR1 MNHEY and CDR2 SVGAGI. The CDR3 bases are TGTGCCAGCAGTTTATCCGCGGCAGGGCAAGAGACCCAGTACTTC. This encodes CASSLSAAGQETQYF.

The chain combines TRBV29-1 with TRBJ2-5; D uncertain. Trimming shortened V by 0 bases and J by 2 bases, and 10 bases separated the two germline ends. The CDR3 is made up of 14 amino acids. Germline lookup yields CDR1 SQVTM and CDR2 ANQGSEA. CDR3 DNA: TGCAGCGTTGAAGAGTCAGCGTCACAAGAGACCCAGTACTTC. As protein: CSVEESASQETQYF. The variable domain in full, with the rest retrieved from reference TRBV29-1 and TRBJ2-5, is SAVISQKPSRDICQRGTSLTIQCQVDSQVTMMFWYRQQPGQSLTLIATANQGSEATYESGFVIDKFPISRPNLTFSTLTVSNMSPEDSSIYLCSVEESASQETQYFGPGTRLLVL.

The chain has TRBV5-1 and TRBJ2-6; D not certain. V was shortened by 0 bases and J by 0 bases, with 13 bases between the two germline ends. CDR1 and CDR2 from the germline V gene are SGHRS and YFSETQ. This CDR3 has 18 residues. This CDR3 is CASSLDPNPSSGANVLTF. The CDR3 nucleotides read TGCGCCAGCAGCTTGGACCCCAACCCCAGCTCTGGGGCCAACGTCCTGACTTTC.

The chain links TRBV30 to TRBJ2-3, with 10 bases matching TRBD2. CDR3 length: 17 residues. CDR1 is GTSNPN, CDR2 SVGIG, per germline (reference sequence). V shed 4 bases, J shed 2 bases, and the junction held 12 bases outside the gene matches. CDR3 loop: CAWNIPISGGFTDTQYF. CDR3 bases: TGTGCCTGGAATATCCCCATTAGCGGGGGGTTCACAGATACGCAGTATTTT.

A few counts support this clonotype. One base away lies a much larger clone, so this may be a sequencing read error. The genes are TRBV6-1 and TRBJ2-1; 7 bases are shared with TRBD2. The germline V gene has CDR1 MNHNS and CDR2 SASEGT. CDR3 length equals 14 residues. Germline trimming cut 5 bases from V and 11 bases from J; bases unmatched to any gene: 12. CDR3 sequence: CASSPLGGLDKQFF. The CDR3 coding sequence is TGTGCCAGCAGTCCTCTCGGGGGGTTAGATAAGCAGTTCTTC.

This clonotype was seen repeatedly, ten times or more. V is TRBV7-9 and J is TRBJ2-1, with TRBD2 matching 12 bases. The length of the CDR3 is 18 residues. From germline, CDR1 is SEHNR and CDR2 FQNEAQ (reference sequence). Trimming took 4 bases from V and 7 from J; bases not matched to a gene: 14. DNA for the CDR3: TGTGCCAGCAGCTCAAGACTAGCGGGGGCCACTTTTGGGAATGAGCAGTTCTTC. Amino acids: CASSSRLAGATFGNEQFF.

The chain carries TRBV27 and TRBJ1-1; D ambiguous. Trimming removed 5 bases at V and 0 bases at J, with 7 bases between. The CDR3 runs 13 residues. Germline CDR1 and CDR2: MNHEY and SMNVEV (reference sequence). CDR3 DNA sequence: TGTGCCAGCAGTCCCAATATGAACACTGAAGCTTTCTTT. Translation: CASSPNMNTEAFF.

There are many counts of this clonotype. This chain connects TRBV9 to TRBJ2-1; 7 nucleotides align to TRBD2. The V and J ends lost 3 bases and 8 bases, in that order; junction bases with no gene match: 11. The CDR3 totals 15 residues. Germline V lookup: CDR1 SGDLS, CDR2 YYNGEE. The CDR3 DNA reads as TGTGCCAGCAGCGCGGGGACTACCAACCTCGATGAGCAGTTCTTC. Amino acids: CASSAGTTNLDEQFF.

In this sample, this clonotype turned up a few times. CDR3 in DNA: TGTGCCAGCAGTCATATACAGGGAAAAGAGACCCAGTACTTC. This translates into CASSHIQGKETQYF. V usage is TRBV11-3 and J usage is TRBJ2-5; D perhaps matches TRBD1 (6 bases). Germline assignment: CDR1 SGHNT and CDR2 YENEEA. CDR3 length: 14 residues. V was cut by 6 bases and J by 3 bases, with 14 bases left in between.

This chain uses TRBV19 with TRBJ1-2; 7 positions agree with TRBD1. With 6 bases clipped from V and 1 base from J, the junction kept 8 bases outside the gene matches. The CDR3 covers 15 residues. Germline V lookup: CDR1 LNHDA, CDR2 SQIVND (reference sequence). The CDR3: CASSQLRDSNYGYTF. In DNA, the CDR3 is TGTGCCAGTAGCCAGCTTCGGGACAGTAACTATGGCTACACCTTC.

Many counts were recorded for this clonotype. The chain recombines TRBV28 with TRBJ2-1; 11 bases are shared with TRBD1. Germline V CDR1 and CDR2: MDHEN, SYDVKM. V dropped 3 bases and J dropped 3; count of bases not matched to a gene: 4. This CDR3 is 16 amino acids long. The chain's CDR3 is CASSLGTGGNYNEQFF. CDR3 bases: TGTGCCAGCAGTTTGGGGACAGGGGGTAACTACAATGAGCAGTTCTTC. Full variable domain (remainder filled in from reference TRBV28 and TRBJ2-1): DVKVTQSSRYLVKRTGEKVFLECVQDMDHENMFWYRQDPGLGLRLIYFSYDVKMKEKGDIPEGYSVSREKKERFSLILESASTNQTSMYLCASSLGTGGNYNEQFFGPGTRLTVL.

The CDR3 DNA reads as TGCGCCAGCAGCCTGGGACGGACCCTTGGGAATTCACCCCTCCACTTT. Its translation is CASSLGRTLGNSPLHF. This sequence joins TRBV5-1 and TRBJ1-6, with D perhaps TRBD1 (5 bases). V was cut by 4 bases and J by 7 bases, with 18 bases left in between. Germline lookup yields CDR1 SGHRS and CDR2 YFSETQ. CDR3 length: 16 amino acids.

This clonotype was counted a few times. The V call is TRBV25-1, the J call TRBJ1-4; D possibly corresponds to TRBD1 (5 bases). Trimming took off 1 base at V and 8 bases at J, with 11 bases between the two ends. The CDR3 length is 14 residues. Looked up from germline, CDR1 is MGHDK and CDR2 is SYGVNS. The CDR3 DNA reads as TGTGCCAGCAGTGAATCAGGAGAGGGGGAAAAACTGTTTTTT. This sequence encodes CASSESGEGEKLFF.

This clonotype was picked up many times. Here the CDR3 DNA reads TGTGCCGGAGAAGGGACAGGGTCCAATGAGCAGTTCTTC. Protein sequence: CAGEGTGSNEQFF. The chain joins TRBV7-9 to TRBJ2-1; 9 nucleotides agree with TRBD1. The CDR3 runs 13 residues. J gave up 6 bases and V 11 bases, and 8 bases lay outside the gene matches. Looked up from germline, CDR1 is SEHNR and CDR2 is FQNEAQ (reference sequence).

This clonotype was observed many times. The gene calls are TRBV5-1 and TRBJ2-3, with a weak D call TRBD2 (6 bases). Germline V CDR1 and CDR2: SGHRS, YFSETQ. Trimming left V 3 bases short and J 0 bases short, with 14 bases between. The CDR3 is 16 residues long. CDR3 bases: TGCGCCAGCAGCTCCAGAGGGCGGGGAAGCACAGATACGCAGTATTTT. Encoded protein: CASSSRGRGSTDTQYF.

The gene calls are TRBV28 and TRBJ2-5, with D perhaps matching TRBD1 (6 bases). Germline V gene lookup returns CDR1 MDHEN and CDR2 SYDVKM. V lost 7 bases and J lost 3, with 12 bases in between. This CDR3 has 13 amino acids. This chain's CDR3 is CASTTTGEETQYF. CDR3 bases: TGTGCCAGCACCACGACAGGCGAAGAGACCCAGTACTTC.

This clonotype was seen repeatedly, ten times or more. The chain employs TRBV28 and TRBJ2-2; a possible D gene is TRBD1 (6 bases). Germline CDR1 MDHEN, CDR2 SYDVKM. The CDR3 sequence is 13 residues long. V lost 10 bases, J lost 2 bases, and 11 bases lay in between. CDR3 sequence (DNA): TGTGCCACCACGGACAGAAACACCGGGGAGCTGTTTTTT. Residues: CATTDRNTGELFF.

This clonotype was observed at least ten times. The chain recombines TRBV18 with TRBJ1-6, with a weak D call TRBD1 (5 bases). Germline CDR1 reads KGHSH; CDR2 reads LQKENI. Between the trimmed V and J ends, which lost 3 bases and 5 bases, there was a span of 11 bases. CDR3 size: 15 residues. In nucleotides, the CDR3 is TGTGCCAGCTCACCCGAGACAGCTAATAATTCACCCCTCCACTTT. It yields the protein CASSPETANNSPLHF.

This clonotype was counted ten times or more. The chain couples TRBV27 to TRBJ2-2; the D gene is possibly TRBD2 (5 bases). The ends were cut back, 5 bases at V and 5 bases at J, with 15 bases in the middle. This CDR3 region has 15 residues. The germline V gene has CDR1 MNHEY and CDR2 SMNVEV (reference sequence). CDR3 residues: CASSGRGMGTGELFF. The DNA for the CDR3 is TGTGCCAGCAGTGGTCGGGGTATGGGTACCGGGGAGCTGTTTTTT.

This clonotype was found many times. V usage is TRBV6-9 and J usage is TRBJ2-7, with a tentative D call TRBD2 (6 bases). The V end was cut by 3 bases, the J end by 6 bases, with 12 bases between. Per germline, CDR1 MNHGY and CDR2 SVAAGI. The CDR3 loop spans 13 amino acids. CDR3 residues: CASSYLRGGEQYF. The CDR3 coding sequence is TGTGCCAGCAGTTACTTAAGGGGAGGCGAGCAGTACTTC.

This clonotype was seen repeatedly, ten times or more. This chain connects TRBV6-1 to TRBJ1-5; D is ambiguous. Trimming left V 5 bases short and J 3 bases short, with 26 bases between. The CDR3 is made up of 19 amino acids. Per the germline V gene, CDR1 is MNHNS and CDR2 is SASEGT. The CDR3 loop is CASSHTGKLIVPPNQPQHF. The CDR3 nucleotides are TGTGCCAGCAGTCACACGGGCAAGCTCATAGTCCCACCCAATCAGCCCCAGCATTTT.

The CDR3 is CASSLSRGNEQYF. The DNA for the CDR3 is TGTGCCAGCAGCTTAAGCAGGGGGAATGAGCAGTACTTC. The chain combines TRBV7-3 with TRBJ2-7; 7 positions match TRBD1. This CDR3 is built from 13 residues. The J segment lost 7 bases and the V segment lost 1 base, leaving 4 bases of the junction unmatched. CDR1 and CDR2 from the germline V gene are SGHTA and FQGTGA.

The V gene is TRBV5-5, the J gene TRBJ1-2, with D perhaps matching TRBD1 (6 bases). This CDR3 spans 13 amino acids. Germline-derived CDR1 and CDR2 are SGHKS and YYEKEE (reference sequence). V was cut by 7 bases and J by 4 bases, with 14 bases left in between. The CDR3 loop is CASGITGIYGYTF. In nucleotides, the CDR3 is TGTGCCAGCGGCATAACAGGGATCTATGGCTACACCTTC.

This clonotype was seen many times. The chain uses TRBV27 and TRBJ2-1; D possibly corresponds to TRBD1 (6 bases). V lost 5 bases and J lost 10, with 12 bases in between. This CDR3 comprises 12 residues. Germline CDR1 and CDR2: MNHEY and SMNVEV (reference sequence). CDR3 DNA sequence: TGTGCCAGCAGTATAGCAGGGGTGGAGCAGTTCTTC. Protein sequence: CASSIAGVEQFF.

The gene calls are TRBV18 and TRBJ1-2; TRBD1 aligns across 8 bases. There are 14 residues in the CDR3. Germline values: CDR1 KGHSH, CDR2 LQKENI. The trim removed 6 bases at V and 2 bases at J, leaving 5 bases unmatched. DNA for the CDR3: TGTGCCAGCTCTCGACAGGGGTCCAACTATGGCTACACCTTC. Its protein is CASSRQGSNYGYTF.

This chain joins TRBV29-1 and TRBJ1-1; no clear D. This CDR3 region has 10 residues. V was cut by 4 bases and J by 7 bases, with 7 bases left in between. Germline-derived CDR1 and CDR2 are SQVTM and ANQGSEA. The CDR3 loop is CSVVGNEAFF. The CDR3 coding sequence is TGCAGCGTTGTAGGGAATGAAGCTTTCTTT.